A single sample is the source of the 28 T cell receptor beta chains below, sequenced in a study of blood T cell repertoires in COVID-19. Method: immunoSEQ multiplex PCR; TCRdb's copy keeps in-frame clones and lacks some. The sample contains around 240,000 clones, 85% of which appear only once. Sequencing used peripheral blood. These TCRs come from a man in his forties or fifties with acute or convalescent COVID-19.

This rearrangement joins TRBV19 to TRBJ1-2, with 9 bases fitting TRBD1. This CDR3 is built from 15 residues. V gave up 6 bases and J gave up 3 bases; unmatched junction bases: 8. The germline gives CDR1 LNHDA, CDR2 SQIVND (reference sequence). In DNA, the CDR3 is TGTGCCAGTAGGGCAACCGGGACAGGGCACTATGGCTACACCTTC. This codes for CASRATGTGHYGYTF.

The CDR3 here is CASSKGGSSGNTIYF. For the CDR3, the DNA is TGTGCCAGCAGCAAAGGAGGCAGCTCTGGAAACACCATATATTTT. The V call is TRBV7-9, the J call TRBJ1-3; no definite D call. The ends were cut back, 5 bases at V and 0 bases at J, with 11 bases in the middle. This CDR3 contains 15 residues. From germline, CDR1 is SEHNR and CDR2 FQNEAQ (reference sequence). Together with reference TRBV7-9 and TRBJ1-3, the CDR3 gives the full variable domain: DTGVSQNPRHKITKRGQNVTFRCDPISEHNRLYWYRQTLGQGPEFLTYFQNEAQLEKSRLLSDRFSAERPKGSFSTLEIQRTEQGDSAMYLCASSKGGSSGNTIYFGEGSWLTVV.

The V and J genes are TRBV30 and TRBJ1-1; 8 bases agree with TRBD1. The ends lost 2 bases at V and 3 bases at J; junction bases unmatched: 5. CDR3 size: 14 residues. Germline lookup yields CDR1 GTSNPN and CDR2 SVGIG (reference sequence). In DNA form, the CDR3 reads TGTGCCTGGAGTTGGACAGGGAGTGACACTGAAGCTTTCTTT. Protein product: CAWSWTGSDTEAFF.

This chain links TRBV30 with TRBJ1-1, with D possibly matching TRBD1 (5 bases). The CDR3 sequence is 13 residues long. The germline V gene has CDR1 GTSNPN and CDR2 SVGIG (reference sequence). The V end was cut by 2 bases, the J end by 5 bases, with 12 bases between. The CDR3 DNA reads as TGTGCCTGGAGTAATGGGGGGAGGACTGAAGCTTTCTTT. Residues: CAWSNGGRTEAFF.

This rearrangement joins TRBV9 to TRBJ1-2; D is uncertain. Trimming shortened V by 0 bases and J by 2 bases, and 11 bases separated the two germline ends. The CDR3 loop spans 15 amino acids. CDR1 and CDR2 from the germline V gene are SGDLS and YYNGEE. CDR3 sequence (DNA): TGTGCCAGCAGCGTAGGTGAGGTACCGAACTATGGCTACACCTTC. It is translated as CASSVGEVPNYGYTF.

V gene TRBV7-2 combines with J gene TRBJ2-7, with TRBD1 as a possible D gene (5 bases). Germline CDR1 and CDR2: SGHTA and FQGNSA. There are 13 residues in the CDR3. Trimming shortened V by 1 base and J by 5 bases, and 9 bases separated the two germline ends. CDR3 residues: CASSLVPGNEQYF. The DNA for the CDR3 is TGTGCCAGCAGCTTAGTTCCAGGGAACGAGCAGTACTTC.

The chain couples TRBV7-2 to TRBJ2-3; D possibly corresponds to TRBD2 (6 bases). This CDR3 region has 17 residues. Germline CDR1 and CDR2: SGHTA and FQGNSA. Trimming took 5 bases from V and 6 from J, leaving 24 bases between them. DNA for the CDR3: TGTGCCAGCAGCCCTTTGAGCGGAGGGGAATCATGGGATACGCAGTATTTT. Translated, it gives CASSPLSGGESWDTQYF.

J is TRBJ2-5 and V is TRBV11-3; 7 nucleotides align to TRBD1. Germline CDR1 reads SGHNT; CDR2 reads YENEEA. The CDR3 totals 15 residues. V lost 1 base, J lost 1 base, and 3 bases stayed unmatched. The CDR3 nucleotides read TGTGCCAGCAGCTTAGGACAGGGCTCCCAAGAGACCCAGTACTTC. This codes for CASSLGQGSQETQYF.

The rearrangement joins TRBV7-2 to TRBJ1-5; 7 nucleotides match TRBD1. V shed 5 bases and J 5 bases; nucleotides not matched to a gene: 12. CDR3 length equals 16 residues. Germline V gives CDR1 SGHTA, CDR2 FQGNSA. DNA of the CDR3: TGTGCCAGCAGCGGAAACAGGGGCCGTGGAGATCAGCCCCAGCATTTT. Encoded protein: CASSGNRGRGDQPQHF.

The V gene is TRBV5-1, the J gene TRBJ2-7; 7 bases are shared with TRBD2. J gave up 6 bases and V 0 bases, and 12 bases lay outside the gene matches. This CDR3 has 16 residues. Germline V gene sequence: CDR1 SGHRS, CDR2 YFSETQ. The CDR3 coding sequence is TGCGCCAGCAGCTTGGTTGCGGGGGACCCTACCCGCGAGCAGTACTTC. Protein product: CASSLVAGDPTREQYF.

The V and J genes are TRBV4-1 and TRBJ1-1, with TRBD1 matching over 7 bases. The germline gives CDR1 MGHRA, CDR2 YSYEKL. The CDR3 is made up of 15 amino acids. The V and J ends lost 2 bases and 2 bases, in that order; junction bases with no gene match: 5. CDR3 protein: CASSQPDRPNTEAFF. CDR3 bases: TGCGCCAGCAGCCAACCGGACAGGCCAAACACTGAAGCTTTCTTT.

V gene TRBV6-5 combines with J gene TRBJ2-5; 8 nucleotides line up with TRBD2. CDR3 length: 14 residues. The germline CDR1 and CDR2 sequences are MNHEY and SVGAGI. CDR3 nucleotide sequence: TGTGCTTCCAGCCGGGGGGGAGGGATGGAGACCCAGTACTTC. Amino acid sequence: CASSRGGGMETQYF.

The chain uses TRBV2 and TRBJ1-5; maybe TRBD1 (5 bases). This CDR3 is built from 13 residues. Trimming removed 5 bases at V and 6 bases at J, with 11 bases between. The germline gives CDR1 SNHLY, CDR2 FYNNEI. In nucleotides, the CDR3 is TGTGCCAGCAGTCGAACAGGTCCTCAGCCCCAGCATTTT. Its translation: CASSRTGPQPQHF.

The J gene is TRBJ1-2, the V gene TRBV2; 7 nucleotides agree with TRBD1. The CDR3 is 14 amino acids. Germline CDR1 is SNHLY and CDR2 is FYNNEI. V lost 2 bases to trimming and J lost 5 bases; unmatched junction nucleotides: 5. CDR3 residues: CASSEWGTEYGYTF. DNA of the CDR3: TGTGCCAGCAGTGAATGGGGGACAGAATATGGCTACACCTTC. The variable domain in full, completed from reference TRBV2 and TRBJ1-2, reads EPEVTQTPSHQVTQMGQEVILRCVPISNHLYFYWYRQILGQKVEFLVSFYNNEISEKSEIFDDQFSVERPDGSNFTLKIRSTKLEDSAMYFCASSEWGTEYGYTFGSGTRLTVV.

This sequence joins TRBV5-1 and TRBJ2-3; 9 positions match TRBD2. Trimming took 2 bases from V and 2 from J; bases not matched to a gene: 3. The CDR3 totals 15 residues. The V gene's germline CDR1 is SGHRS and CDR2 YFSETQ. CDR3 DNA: TGCGCCAGCAGCTTCCCTAGCGGGGACACAGATACGCAGTATTTT. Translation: CASSFPSGDTDTQYF.

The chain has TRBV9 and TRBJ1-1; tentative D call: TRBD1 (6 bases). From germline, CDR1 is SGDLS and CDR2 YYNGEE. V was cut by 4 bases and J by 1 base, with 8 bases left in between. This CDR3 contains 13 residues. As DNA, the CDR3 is TGTGCCAGCAGCCCACAGGGGAACACTGAAGCTTTCTTT. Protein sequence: CASSPQGNTEAFF.

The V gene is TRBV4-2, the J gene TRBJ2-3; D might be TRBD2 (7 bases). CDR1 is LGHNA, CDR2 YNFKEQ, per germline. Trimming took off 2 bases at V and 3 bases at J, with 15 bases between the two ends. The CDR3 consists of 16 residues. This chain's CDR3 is CASSQFGGGLTDTQYF. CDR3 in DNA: TGTGCCAGCAGCCAATTTGGGGGGGGGCTTACAGATACGCAGTATTTT.

In nucleotides, the CDR3 is TGTGCTAGTAGTAGGGGCTATGGCTACACCTTC. Amino acid sequence: CASSRGYGYTF. The rearrangement links TRBV12-5 to TRBJ1-2; tentatively, D is TRBD1 (5 bases). The CDR3 is 11 amino acids. V was shortened by 8 bases and J by 4 bases, with 8 bases between the two germline ends. Germline loops: CDR1 LGHNT, CDR2 FRNRAP.

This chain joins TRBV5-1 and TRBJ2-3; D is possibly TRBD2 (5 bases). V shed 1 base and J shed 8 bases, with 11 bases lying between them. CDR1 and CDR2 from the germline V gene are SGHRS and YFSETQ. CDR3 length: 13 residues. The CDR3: CASSLNAGGTQYF. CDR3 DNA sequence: TGCGCCAGCAGCTTGAACGCAGGAGGTACGCAGTATTTT.

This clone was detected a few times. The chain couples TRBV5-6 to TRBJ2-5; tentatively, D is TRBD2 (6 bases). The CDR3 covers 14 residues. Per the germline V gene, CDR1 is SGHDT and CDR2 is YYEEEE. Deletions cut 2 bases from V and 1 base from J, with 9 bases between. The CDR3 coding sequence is TGTGCCAGCAGCTTTGCCGGGAGCCAAGAGACCCAGTACTTC. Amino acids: CASSFAGSQETQYF.

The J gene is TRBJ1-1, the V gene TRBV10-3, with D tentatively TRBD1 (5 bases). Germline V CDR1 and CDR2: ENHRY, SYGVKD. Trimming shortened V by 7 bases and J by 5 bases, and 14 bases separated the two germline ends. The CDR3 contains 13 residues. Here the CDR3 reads CAIIPQGATEAFF. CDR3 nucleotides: TGTGCCATCATTCCCCAGGGCGCGACTGAAGCTTTCTTT.

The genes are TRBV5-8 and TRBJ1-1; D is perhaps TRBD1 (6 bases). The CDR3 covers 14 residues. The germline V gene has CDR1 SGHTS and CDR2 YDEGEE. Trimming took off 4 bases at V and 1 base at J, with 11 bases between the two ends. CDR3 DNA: TGTGCCAGCAGCGGGGGCGTTAAGAACACTGAAGCTTTCTTT. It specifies CASSGGVKNTEAFF.

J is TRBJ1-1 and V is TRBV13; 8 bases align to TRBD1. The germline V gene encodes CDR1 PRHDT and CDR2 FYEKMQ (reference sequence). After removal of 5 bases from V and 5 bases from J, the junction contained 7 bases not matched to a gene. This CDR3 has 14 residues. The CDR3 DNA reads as TGTGCCAGCAGCGCACAGGGGGGGGTTACTGAAGCTTTCTTT. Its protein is CASSAQGGVTEAFF.

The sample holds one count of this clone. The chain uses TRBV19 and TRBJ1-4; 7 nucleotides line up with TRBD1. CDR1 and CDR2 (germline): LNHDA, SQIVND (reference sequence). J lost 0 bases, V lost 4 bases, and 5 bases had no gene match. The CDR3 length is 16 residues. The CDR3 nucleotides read TGTGCCAGTAGTACCCCGGACAGGACAACTAATGAAAAACTGTTTTTT. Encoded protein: CASSTPDRTTNEKLFF.

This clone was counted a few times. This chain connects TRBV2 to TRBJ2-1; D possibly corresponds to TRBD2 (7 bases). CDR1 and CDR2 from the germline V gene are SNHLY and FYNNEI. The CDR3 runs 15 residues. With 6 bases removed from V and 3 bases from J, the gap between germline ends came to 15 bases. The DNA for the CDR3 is TGTGCCAGCAGGGAAATAGGGGGGGGCTACAATGAGCAGTTCTTC. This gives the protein CASREIGGGYNEQFF.

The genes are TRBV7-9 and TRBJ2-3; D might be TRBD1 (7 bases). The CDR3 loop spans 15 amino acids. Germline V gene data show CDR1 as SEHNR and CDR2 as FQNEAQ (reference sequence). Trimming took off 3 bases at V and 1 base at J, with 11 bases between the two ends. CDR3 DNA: TGTGCCAGCAGCTTTCAGGGGGGAGGCACAGATACGCAGTATTTT. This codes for CASSFQGGGTDTQYF.

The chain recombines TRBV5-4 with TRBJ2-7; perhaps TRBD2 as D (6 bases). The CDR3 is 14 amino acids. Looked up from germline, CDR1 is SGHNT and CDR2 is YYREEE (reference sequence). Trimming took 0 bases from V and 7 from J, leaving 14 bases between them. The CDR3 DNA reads TGTGCCAGCAGCTTGGACCTAATCGGACTAGAGCAGTACTTC. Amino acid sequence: CASSLDLIGLEQYF.

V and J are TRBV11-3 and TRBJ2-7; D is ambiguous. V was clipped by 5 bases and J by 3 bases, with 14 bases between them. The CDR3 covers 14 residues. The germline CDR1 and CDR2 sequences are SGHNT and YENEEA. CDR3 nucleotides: TGTGCCAGCAGCGAAGGCGGCCTTAACTACGAGCAGTACTTC. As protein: CASSEGGLNYEQYF.